The 22 T cell receptor beta chains below all came from one sample that was sequenced in a study of T-cell reconstitution after alpha-beta-depleted transplantation in children. It was with unique molecular identifiers that the TCRbeta library was prepared. TCRdb processed the PCR reads anew with MiXCR; each CDR3 protein has one entry. The table lists hundreds of thousands of distinct CDR3 sequences, around 16% of them singletons. The sample here was PBMCs from the stem cell graft donor, taken from the stem cell graft. The receptors were gathered from a human donor who donated a stem cell graft to a child with acute myeloid leukemia.

This clonotype was seen ten or more times. The gene calls are TRBV7-2 and TRBJ1-5; TRBD1 might be the D (6 bases). Trimming took off 8 bases at V and 4 bases at J, with 15 bases between the two ends. Germline assignment: CDR1 SGHTA and CDR2 FQGNSA. The CDR3 is made up of 14 amino acids. This chain's CDR3 is CASRGGHHNQPQHF. As DNA, the CDR3 is TGTGCCAGCCGAGGGGGACACCATAATCAGCCCCAGCATTTT.

The chain joins TRBV25-1 to TRBJ2-7; the match to TRBD1 covers 7 bases. The V gene's germline CDR1 is MGHDK and CDR2 SYGVNS. V shed 8 bases, J shed 1 base, and the junction held 8 bases outside the gene matches. CDR3 length: 14 amino acids. The CDR3 loop is CASGRQGSSYEQYF. Here the CDR3 DNA reads TGTGCCAGCGGGAGACAGGGAAGTTCCTACGAGCAGTACTTC.

This clonotype has at least ten counts. The rearrangement links TRBV20-1 to TRBJ1-5; 7 nucleotides agree with TRBD1. The V and J ends lost 4 bases and 5 bases, in that order; junction bases with no gene match: 14. Germline values: CDR1 DFQATT, CDR2 SNEGSKA (reference sequence). The CDR3 has 16 residues. The CDR3 DNA sequence: TGCAGTGCTACAGAGGAAGGGGGCTTTGGCTATCAGCCCCAGCATTTT. It translates to CSATEEGGFGYQPQHF.

The chain uses TRBV3-1 and TRBJ2-3, with D perhaps TRBD1 (6 bases). Germline CDR1 LGHDT, CDR2 YNNKEL (reference sequence). CDR3 length: 19 residues. V was clipped by 11 bases and J by 6 bases, with 36 bases between them. CDR3 in amino acids: CAFSLGQGPHGYLLDTQYF. CDR3 nucleotides: TGTGCCTTCTCCCTAGGGCAGGGGCCGCATGGGTACCTTCTGGATACGCAGTATTTT.

V is TRBV24-1 and J is TRBJ2-2, with a tentative D call TRBD1 (6 bases). This CDR3 has 16 amino acids. Germline V gene sequence: CDR1 KGHDR, CDR2 SFDVKD. Trimming removed 3 bases from V and 4 bases from J, with 14 bases in between. The CDR3 spells CATSDAGTTSTGELFF. In nucleotides, the CDR3 is TGTGCCACCAGTGATGCCGGGACAACCTCCACCGGGGAGCTGTTTTTT.

This clonotype came up many times. V is TRBV12-3 or TRBV12-4 and J is TRBJ1-2, with D perhaps matching TRBD1 (5 bases). This CDR3 is built from 15 residues. Trimming cost V 6 bases and J 6 bases, with 20 bases left between them. CDR3 protein: CASSGQIRAVDGYTF. The CDR3 nucleotides read TGTGCCAGCAGCGGACAAATACGGGCAGTGGATGGCTACACCTTC.

This clonotype was counted at least ten times. CDR3 sequence: CSARDPYRDGYTF. CDR3 sequence (DNA): TGCAGTGCTAGAGATCCGTACAGGGACGGCTACACCTTC. V is TRBV20-1 and J is TRBJ1-2; a possible D gene is TRBD1 (6 bases). Germline CDR1 is DFQATT and CDR2 is SNEGSKA (reference sequence). V was cut by 0 bases and J by 8 bases, with 13 bases left in between. This CDR3 region has 13 residues.

This clonotype was recorded a few times. The V call is TRBV11-3, the J call TRBJ2-5; weak D call: TRBD1 (5 bases). The CDR3 totals 13 residues. V lost 1 base, J lost 6 bases, and 9 bases lay in between. CDR1 is SGHNT, CDR2 YENEEA, per germline. Written as DNA, the CDR3 is TGTGCCAGCAGCTTAGTTGGGGCAAAGACCCAGTACTTC. It specifies CASSLVGAKTQYF.

This clonotype has only a few counts. The chain has TRBV11-3 and TRBJ2-1, with 10 bases matching TRBD2. The germline CDR1 and CDR2 sequences are SGHNT and YENEEA. There are 15 residues in the CDR3. The V gene end was trimmed by 3 bases and the J gene end by 6 bases; junction bases not matched to a gene: 5. This CDR3 reads CASSFGTSEVNEQFF. The CDR3 DNA sequence: TGTGCCAGCAGCTTCGGGACTAGCGAGGTCAATGAGCAGTTCTTC.

The gene calls are TRBV7-2 and TRBJ2-7, with TRBD2 matching 12 bases. Germline V gene sequence: CDR1 SGHTA, CDR2 FQGNSA. V trimming: 3 bases; J trimming: 7 bases; junction bases outside the gene matches: 1. This CDR3 is built from 13 residues. The CDR3 here is CASSFGLAGEQYV. The CDR3 nucleotides are TGTGCCAGCAGCTTTGGACTAGCGGGGGAGCAGTACGTC.

This clonotype came up once. CDR3 amino acids: CASSRWDSGENIQYF. Written as DNA, the CDR3 is TGTGCCAGCAGTCGCTGGGACAGTGGGGAAAACATTCAGTACTTC. This chain uses TRBV6-1 with TRBJ2-4; 7 bases line up with TRBD1. There are 15 residues in the CDR3. Germline V gene data show CDR1 as MNHNS and CDR2 as SASEGT. The V segment lost 5 bases and the J segment 5 bases; nucleotides outside the gene matches: 9.

This clonotype was seen many times. The rearrangement uses TRBV5-1 and TRBJ2-1; D gene unclear. There are 14 residues in the CDR3. Germline-derived CDR1 and CDR2 are SGHRS and YFSETQ. Trimming shortened V by 3 bases and J by 0 bases, and 7 bases separated the two germline ends. CDR3 loop: CASSSENSYNEQFF. The CDR3 DNA is TGCGCCAGCAGCTCTGAAAACTCCTACAATGAGCAGTTCTTC.

This chain connects TRBV12-3 or TRBV12-4 to TRBJ2-2, with D tentatively TRBD2 (6 bases). This CDR3 contains 16 residues. V was trimmed by 3 bases and J by 2 bases, leaving 13 bases between them. CDR3: CASSFRGGTNTGELFF. The CDR3 DNA follows: TGTGCCAGCAGTTTCCGGGGCGGGACCAACACCGGGGAGCTGTTTTTT.

At least ten counts were recorded for this clonotype. The J gene is TRBJ2-7, the V gene TRBV6-5; D may be TRBD1 (6 bases). Germline lookup yields CDR1 MNHEY and CDR2 SVGAGI. This CDR3 is built from 14 residues. Trimming took off 4 bases at V and 2 bases at J, with 12 bases between the two ends. CDR3 in amino acids: CASSSTTGAYEQYF. For the CDR3, the DNA is TGTGCCAGCAGTTCCACGACAGGTGCCTACGAGCAGTACTTC.

J is TRBJ1-5 and V is TRBV28, with D unresolved. V was trimmed by 8 bases and J by 5 bases, leaving 16 bases between them. Germline CDR1 and CDR2: MDHEN and SYDVKM. This CDR3 comprises 14 residues. Written as DNA, the CDR3 is TGTGCCAGCGTTCCCGTCGGGCGGGATCAGCCCCAGCATTTT. Translating it yields CASVPVGRDQPQHF.

This clonotype has a handful of counts. The chain links TRBV10-3 to TRBJ1-3, with D tentatively TRBD1 (5 bases). CDR1 ENHRY and CDR2 SYGVKD come from the germline V gene. The CDR3 is made up of 16 amino acids. The V gene lost 8 bases and the J gene lost 2 bases, with 19 bases spanning the gap. In DNA form, the CDR3 reads TGTGCCATCCGAACCCGGGACTCCGCAACTGGAAACACCATATATTTT. Protein product: CAIRTRDSATGNTIYF.

About this clonotype itself: A much bigger clone sits one base away, suggesting this may be a read error. This rearrangement joins TRBV20-1 to TRBJ1-1, with a tentative D call TRBD1 (5 bases). Germline V lookup: CDR1 DFQATT, CDR2 SNEGSKA (reference sequence). This CDR3 is built from 16 residues. CDR3 DNA sequence: TGCAGTGCTAGACGCCCCGGGGCGGGGATGAACACTGTAGCTTTCTTT. Amino acids: CSARRPGAGMNTVAFF.

The sample holds a few counts of this clonotype. This chain joins TRBV7-3 and TRBJ2-2; either TRBD1 or TRBD2 may supply D (5 bases each). This CDR3 region has 14 residues. V was trimmed by 5 bases and J by 5 bases, leaving 12 bases between them. Per the germline V gene, CDR1 is SGHTA and CDR2 is FQGTGA. CDR3 loop: CASSHGTSTGELFF. DNA of the CDR3: TGTGCCAGCAGCCACGGGACGTCGACCGGGGAGCTGTTTTTT.

This clonotype came up many times. The V and J genes are TRBV12-3 or TRBV12-4 and TRBJ2-7; possible D gene TRBD1, 6 bases. The CDR3 contains 13 residues. Trimming shortened V by 5 bases and J by 0 bases, and 8 bases separated the two germline ends. CDR3 nucleotide sequence: TGTGCCAGCAGTGGGGGACACTCCTACGAGCAGTACGTC. The encoded protein is CASSGGHSYEQYV.

The table lists this clonotype with many counts. The J gene is TRBJ1-3, the V gene TRBV10-3, with 7 positions matching TRBD1. V lost 7 bases to trimming and J lost 0 bases; unmatched junction nucleotides: 3. Looked up from germline, CDR1 is ENHRY and CDR2 is SYGVKD. CDR3 length equals 14 residues. The CDR3 DNA follows: TGTGCCATCACCAGGGGGACCTCTGGAAACACCATATATTTT. Its protein is CAITRGTSGNTIYF.

This clonotype was found a few times. CDR3 sequence (DNA): TGTGCCAGCAGCCCCGGACAGGGAGACACCGGGGAGCTGTTTTTT. Translating it yields CASSPGQGDTGELFF. The chain joins TRBV12-3 or TRBV12-4 to TRBJ2-2, with 8 bases aligning to TRBD1. The CDR3 extends over 15 amino acids. V shed 6 bases, J shed 3 bases, and the junction held 6 bases outside the gene matches.

At least ten counts were recorded for this clonotype. V usage is TRBV29-1 and J usage is TRBJ1-3; unclear D gene. Germline assignment: CDR1 SQVTM and CDR2 ANQGSEA. Trimming removed 6 bases from V and 0 bases from J, with 12 bases in between. This CDR3 spans 14 amino acids. The CDR3 DNA is TGCAGCGTCGTCCGAAGGGACTCTGGAAACACCATATATTTT. This encodes CSVVRRDSGNTIYF.